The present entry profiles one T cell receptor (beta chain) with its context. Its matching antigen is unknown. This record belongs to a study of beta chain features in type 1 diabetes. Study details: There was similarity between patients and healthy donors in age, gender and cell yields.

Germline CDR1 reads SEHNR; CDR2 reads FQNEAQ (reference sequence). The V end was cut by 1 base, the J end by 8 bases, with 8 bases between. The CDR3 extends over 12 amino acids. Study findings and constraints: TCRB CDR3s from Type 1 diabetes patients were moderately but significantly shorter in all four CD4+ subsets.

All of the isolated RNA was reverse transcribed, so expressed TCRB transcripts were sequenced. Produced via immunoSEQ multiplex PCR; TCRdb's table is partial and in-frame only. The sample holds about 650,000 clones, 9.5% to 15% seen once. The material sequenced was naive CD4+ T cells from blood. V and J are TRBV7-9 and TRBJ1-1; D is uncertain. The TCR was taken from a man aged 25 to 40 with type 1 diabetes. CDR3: CASSLVAGEAFF. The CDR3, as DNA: TGTGCCAGCAGCTTAGTAGCGGGAGAAGCTTTCTTT.